These 19 T cell receptor beta chains share one sample of origin, sequenced in a study of cytomegalovirus exposure and HLA in healthy donors. The primer mix had 60 Vbeta and 13 Jbeta primers. The assay was immunoSEQ multiplex PCR, and TCRdb's table has in-frame clones only and misses some. This table has 130,000 to 150,000 clones, 75% to 85% appearing once. Input material: PBMCs. The receptors derive from a woman aged 18-29 years in good health and CMV-seropositive.

This clone was detected only once. The V gene is TRBV9, the J gene TRBJ2-7; 10 bases match TRBD1. Germline V gene lookup returns CDR1 SGDLS and CDR2 YYNGEE. V trimming: 3 bases; J trimming: 6 bases; junction bases outside the gene matches: 6. This CDR3 is built from 14 residues. The chain's CDR3 is CASSGTGTGVEQYF. CDR3 bases: TGTGCCAGCAGCGGGACCGGGACAGGGGTCGAGCAGTACTTC.

The chain has TRBV29-1 and TRBJ2-1, with 8 nucleotides matching TRBD1. Germline CDR1 and CDR2: SQVTM and ANQGSEA. This CDR3 has 13 amino acids. V was pared by 3 bases and J by 7 bases, with 5 bases of the junction left unmatched. The CDR3, as DNA: TGCAGCGTTGACAGGGGGCGTGGGAATGAGCAGTTCTTC. Residues: CSVDRGRGNEQFF.

This rearrangement joins TRBV28 to TRBJ2-3; 8 nucleotides line up with TRBD2. The junction had 12 bases not matched to a gene; V was cut back by 2 bases and J by 8 bases. CDR1 is MDHEN, CDR2 SYDVKM, per germline. The CDR3 covers 16 residues. The CDR3 spells CASSLLGGGREGTQYF. CDR3 DNA sequence: TGTGCCAGCAGTTTACTCGGGGGGGGCAGGGAGGGTACGCAGTATTTT. The variable domain in full, completed from reference TRBV28 and TRBJ2-3, reads DVKVTQSSRYLVKRTGEKVFLECVQDMDHENMFWYRQDPGLGLRLIYFSYDVKMKEKGDIPEGYSVSREKKERFSLILESASTNQTSMYLCASSLLGGGREGTQYFGPGTRLTVL.

The chain employs TRBV14 and TRBJ2-2; possible D gene TRBD2, 6 bases. Germline CDR1 SGHDN, CDR2 FVKESK. Trimming removed 4 bases from V and 4 bases from J, with 19 bases in between. This CDR3 comprises 17 residues. The CDR3 sequence: CASSPLGGVETTGELFF. In DNA form, the CDR3 reads TGTGCCAGCAGCCCCCTAGGAGGGGTAGAGACCACCGGGGAGCTGTTTTTT.

V gene TRBV21-1 combines with J gene TRBJ2-3; the table's D call, TRBD1, has no DNA check behind it. TRBV21-1 is an annotated pseudogene. The CDR3 totals 17 residues. The CDR3 region is CASSEEGGQGDADTQYF. DNA for the CDR3: TGTGCCAGCAGCGAAGAAGGGGGCCAGGGGGACGCAGATACGCAGTATTTT.

The V and J genes are TRBV27 and TRBJ1-1, with D tentatively TRBD1 (6 bases). V lost 0 bases to trimming and J lost 7 bases, with 12 bases between them. This CDR3 is 14 amino acids long. CDR1 is MNHEY, CDR2 SMNVEV, per germline (reference sequence). The CDR3 DNA is TGTGCCAGCAGTTTATCAGGGGGGGGCAGTGAAGCTTTCTTT. It specifies CASSLSGGGSEAFF.

The chain couples TRBV7-2 to TRBJ2-7, with D perhaps TRBD1 (6 bases). Germline CDR1 is SGHTA and CDR2 is FQGNSA. The V end lost 3 bases, the J end lost 3 bases, and 9 bases lay between the germline ends. This CDR3 spans 13 amino acids. The CDR3 region is CASSFNRDYEQYF. In DNA, the CDR3 is TGTGCCAGCAGCTTCAACAGGGACTACGAGCAGTACTTC.

This chain connects TRBV6-6 to TRBJ1-2; 8 nucleotides line up with TRBD1. Looked up from germline, CDR1 is MNHNY and CDR2 is SVGAGI (reference sequence). The CDR3 runs 12 residues. Unmatched junction bases numbered 6, after V lost 7 bases and J lost 8 bases. The CDR3: CASTLTGEGYTF. CDR3 nucleotides: TGTGCCAGCACCCTGACAGGGGAAGGCTACACCTTC.

The chain uses TRBV6-6 and TRBJ1-3; 7 bases match TRBD1. CDR1 is MNHNY, CDR2 SVGAGI, per germline (reference sequence). The length of the CDR3 is 14 residues. The junction had 5 bases not matched to a gene; V was cut back by 6 bases and J by 3 bases. The CDR3 sequence is CASSLGQSGNTIYF. CDR3 in DNA: TGTGCCAGCAGCCTGGGACAGAGTGGAAACACCATATATTTT.

Comment on this clone: A read error may account for a junction end that differs from germline. This rearrangement joins TRBV30 to TRBJ2-5, with D maybe TRBD1 (5 bases). The V gene's germline CDR1 is GTSNPN and CDR2 SVGIG (reference sequence). This CDR3 spans 13 amino acids. CDR3 DNA sequence: TGTGCCTGGAGTGGAGACAGCCAAGAGGCCCAGTACTTC. Residues: CAWSGDSQEAQYF.

The rearrangement uses TRBV5-8 and TRBJ1-2; 10 bases agree with TRBD1. The ends lost 4 bases at V and 2 bases at J; junction bases unmatched: 5. The CDR3 is made up of 15 amino acids. Germline values: CDR1 SGHTS, CDR2 YDEGEE. CDR3 DNA: TGTGCCAGCAGCCCAATGGACAGGGGGAACTATGGCTACACCTTC. Amino acids: CASSPMDRGNYGYTF.

A few counts support this clone. The chain employs TRBV7-2 and TRBJ2-3; 10 bases are a match to TRBD2. Per the germline V gene, CDR1 is SGHTA and CDR2 is FQGNSA. The V segment lost 1 base and the J segment 1 base; nucleotides outside the gene matches: 5. The CDR3 is 17 amino acids. The CDR3 here is CASSLGLAGGRTDTQYF. CDR3 coding DNA: TGTGCCAGCAGCTTAGGGTTAGCGGGGGGTCGCACAGATACGCAGTATTTT.

The chain's CDR3 is CASAGTGSRDTQYF. CDR3 bases: TGTGCCAGCGCGGGGACAGGGTCTCGAGATACGCAGTATTTT. This chain joins TRBV7-6 and TRBJ2-3; 9 positions match TRBD1. The CDR3 is 14 amino acids. The germline CDR1 and CDR2 sequences are SGHVS and FNYEAQ. V lost 8 bases and J lost 5; bases outside the gene matches: 8. Based on the CDR3 plus reference TRBV7-6 and TRBJ2-3, the full variable domain is GAGVSQSPRYKVTKRGQDVALRCDPISGHVSLYWYRQALGQGPEFLTYFNYEAQQDKSGLPNDRFSAERPEGSISTLTIQRTEQRDSAMYRCASAGTGSRDTQYFGPGTRLTVL.

This rearrangement joins TRBV19 to TRBJ1-2; maybe TRBD1 (6 bases). The CDR3 has 18 residues. Per germline, CDR1 LNHDA and CDR2 SQIVND (reference sequence). Trimming left V 6 bases short and J 4 bases short, with 27 bases between. For the CDR3, the DNA is TGTGCCAGTAGGGGGGACCGGGACAACGGGAAAGGTGGCTATGGCTACACCTTC. Its translation is CASRGDRDNGKGGYGYTF.

The chain combines TRBV7-6 with TRBJ2-7; 9 positions agree with TRBD1. The V and J ends lost 6 bases and 4 bases, in that order; junction bases with no gene match: 10. This CDR3 has 15 amino acids. Per germline, CDR1 SGHVS and CDR2 FNYEAQ. The CDR3 coding sequence is TGTGCCAGCAGATACCGGGACAGGGCCTTGTACGAGCAGTACTTC. Protein: CASRYRDRALYEQYF.

The genes are TRBV27 and TRBJ1-6; 8 bases map to TRBD1. The CDR3 length is 14 residues. The germline gives CDR1 MNHEY, CDR2 SMNVEV (reference sequence). V was clipped by 8 bases and J by 7 bases; unmatched bases: 7. Written as DNA, the CDR3 is TGTGCCAGCCGCCGTGGACAGGGCAATTCACCCCTCCACTTT. Translating it yields CASRRGQGNSPLHF.

The CDR3 protein is CASSYSGSMSSYEQYF. CDR3 in DNA: TGTGCCAGCAGTTACTCGGGCAGCATGAGCTCCTACGAGCAGTACTTC. This chain joins TRBV6-5 and TRBJ2-7; D uncertain. The CDR3 covers 16 residues. V dropped 0 bases and J dropped 0 bases, with 12 bases sitting between them. Germline assignment: CDR1 MNHEY and CDR2 SVGAGI.

The rearrangement joins TRBV5-8 to TRBJ1-5; D is undetermined. Trimming removed 0 bases from V and 4 bases from J, with 14 bases in between. The CDR3 totals 16 residues. Germline V gene sequence: CDR1 SGHTS, CDR2 YDEGEE. CDR3 sequence reads: CASSLAGVGMNQPQHF. For the CDR3, the DNA is TGTGCCAGCAGCTTGGCCGGAGTGGGTATGAATCAGCCCCAGCATTTT.

V and J are TRBV7-2 and TRBJ1-5; D is unresolved. Germline-derived CDR1 and CDR2 are SGHTA and FQGNSA. Trimming shortened V by 3 bases and J by 3 bases, and 9 bases separated the two germline ends. The CDR3 has 14 amino acids. CDR3: CASSFNRFNQPQHF. For the CDR3, the DNA is TGTGCCAGCAGCTTTAACAGATTCAATCAGCCCCAGCATTTT. Combining the CDR3 with reference TRBV7-2 and TRBJ1-5 gives the whole variable domain GAGVSQSPSNKVTEKGKDVELRCDPISGHTALYWYRQSLGQGLEFLIYFQGNSAPDKSGLPSDRFSAERTGGSVSTLTIQRTQQEDSAVYLCASSFNRFNQPQHFGDGTRLSIL.